This passage covers 17 T cell receptor beta chains from one sample sequenced in a study of cytomegalovirus exposure and HLA in healthy donors. In the PCR, 60 Vbeta and 13 Jbeta primers were used. Method: immunoSEQ multiplex PCR; TCRdb's copy keeps in-frame clones and lacks some. The table records roughly 110,000 clones, about two thirds of them present only once. Sequencing was done on a sample of PBMCs. The receptor set was obtained from a female donor in good health and CMV-seronegative.

This chain uses TRBV5-4 with TRBJ2-7; the match to TRBD1 covers 8 bases. V dropped 1 base and J dropped 7; count of bases not matched to a gene: 13. The germline CDR1 and CDR2 sequences are SGHNT and YYREEE (reference sequence). There are 16 residues in the CDR3. CDR3 bases: TGTGCCAGCAGCTTGCCTCAGGGGGCACTGGTGGGGGAGCAGTACTTC. The encoded protein is CASSLPQGALVGEQYF.

The gene calls are TRBV5-1 and TRBJ2-5, with D perhaps TRBD2 (5 bases). CDR1 is SGHRS and CDR2 is YFSETQ in the germline V gene. V was pared by 3 bases and J by 4 bases, with 13 bases between. The CDR3 has 14 residues. CDR3 sequence reads: CASSSVGVGETQYF. Here the CDR3 DNA reads TGCGCCAGCAGCTCCGTCGGGGTGGGAGAGACCCAGTACTTC. The full variable domain, in which reference TRBV5-1 and TRBJ2-5 provide the parts outside the CDR3, is KAGVTQTPRYLIKTRGQQVTLSCSPISGHRSVSWYQQTPGQGLQFLFEYFSETQRNKGNFPGRFSGRQFSNSRSEMNVSTLELGDSALYLCASSSVGVGETQYFGPGTRLLVL.

This sequence joins TRBV10-3 and TRBJ2-5; D is possibly TRBD2 (6 bases). The germline V gene encodes CDR1 ENHRY and CDR2 SYGVKD. The CDR3 is 15 residues long. V lost 4 bases and J 1 base, leaving 13 bases between the germline ends. The CDR3 bases are TGTGCCATCAGTGCGGCGGGAAGGTCCCAAGAGACCCAGTACTTC. It is translated as CAISAAGRSQETQYF.

The CDR3 spells CASSTSPTSWVGETQYF. CDR3 in DNA: TGTGCCAGCAGCACCTCCCCGACTAGCTGGGTTGGAGAGACCCAGTACTTC. The chain is built from TRBV21-1 and TRBJ2-5; TRBD2, as called in the table, went unchecked against the DNA. TRBV21-1 is described as a pseudogene. The CDR3 length is 17 residues.

This clone came up a few times. The gene calls are TRBV28 and TRBJ1-1; D is possibly TRBD1 (6 bases). The CDR3 covers 18 residues. The germline CDR1 and CDR2 sequences are MDHEN and SYDVKM. The V gene lost 6 bases and the J gene lost 1 base, with 24 bases spanning the gap. CDR3 coding DNA: TGTGCCAGCAGCCCTCCTGGTCGGGGGGCCCCTCCGAACACTGAAGCTTTCTTT. This translates into CASSPPGRGAPPNTEAFF. The full variable domain, rest sourced from reference TRBV28 and TRBJ1-1, is DVKVTQSSRYLVKRTGEKVFLECVQDMDHENMFWYRQDPGLGLRLIYFSYDVKMKEKGDIPEGYSVSREKKERFSLILESASTNQTSMYLCASSPPGRGAPPNTEAFFGQGTRLTVV.

This chain joins TRBV5-6 and TRBJ2-5; D is ambiguous. Germline CDR1 and CDR2: SGHDT and YYEEEE. The CDR3 spans 13 residues. V was trimmed by 1 base and J by 5 bases, leaving 9 bases between them. The CDR3 DNA reads as TGTGCCAGCAGCTTGATCGAGATTGAGACCCAGTACTTC. It translates to CASSLIEIETQYF.

The gene calls are TRBV10-2 and TRBJ1-1; TRBD1 aligns across 9 bases. Germline values: CDR1 WSHSY, CDR2 SAAADI. Trimming cost V 10 bases and J 4 bases; bases outside gene matches: 4. The CDR3 runs to 12 residues. In DNA form, the CDR3 reads TGCGCCACCGTGACAGGGGGCACTGAAGCTTTCTTT. Its protein product is CATVTGGTEAFF.

The CDR3: CASSPTKGDTGELFF. The DNA of the CDR3 is TGTGCCAGCTCACCCACCAAGGGGGACACCGGGGAGCTGTTTTTT. The V and J genes are TRBV18 and TRBJ2-2, with a tentative D call TRBD1 (6 bases). Germline CDR1 is KGHSH and CDR2 is LQKENI. V was cut by 3 bases and J by 3 bases, with 11 bases left in between. The CDR3 spans 15 residues. Supplemented by reference TRBV18 and TRBJ2-2, the full variable domain reads NAGVMQNPRHLVRRRGQEARLRCSPMKGHSHVYWYRQLPEEGLKFMVYLQKENIIDESGMPKERFSAEFPKEGPSILRIQQVVRGDSAAYFCASSPTKGDTGELFFGEGSRLTVL.

This chain links TRBV11-2 with TRBJ2-2, with 8 nucleotides matching TRBD1. This CDR3 is built from 15 residues. The J segment lost 0 bases and the V segment lost 7 bases, leaving 4 bases of the junction unmatched. The V gene's germline CDR1 is SGHAT and CDR2 FQNNGV. The CDR3 spells CASTQDRANTGELFF. CDR3 nucleotides: TGTGCCAGCACCCAGGACAGGGCGAACACCGGGGAGCTGTTTTTT.

This clone occurred many times. This rearrangement joins TRBV6-5 to TRBJ2-1; 7 nucleotides match TRBD1. V dropped 5 bases and J dropped 4; count of bases not matched to a gene: 8. This CDR3 has 15 residues. Germline CDR1 MNHEY, CDR2 SVGAGI. The CDR3 here is CASSNDRELYNEQFF. CDR3 sequence (DNA): TGTGCCAGCAGTAATGACAGGGAATTATACAATGAGCAGTTCTTC.

J is TRBJ1-5 and V is TRBV4-1, with TRBD1 as a possible D gene (5 bases). The CDR3 runs 17 residues. From germline, CDR1 is MGHRA and CDR2 YSYEKL. V was pared by 8 bases and J by 5 bases, with 25 bases between. The CDR3 is CASERRVGQGTYQPQHF. The CDR3 DNA follows: TGCGCCAGCGAGCGGAGGGTAGGACAAGGGACCTATCAGCCCCAGCATTTT.

The chain joins TRBV19 to TRBJ1-1, with D hard to call. CDR1 is LNHDA and CDR2 is SQIVND in the germline V gene (reference sequence). V was shortened by 0 bases and J by 2 bases, with 16 bases between the two germline ends. The CDR3 extends over 17 amino acids. Written as DNA, the CDR3 is TGTGCCAGTAGTATAGATAAGGCGCGGCTGAGCAACACTGAAGCTTTCTTT. This gives the protein CASSIDKARLSNTEAFF.

This clone has more than one count but fewer than ten. The V call is TRBV5-1, the J call TRBJ2-3; 10 bases are shared with TRBD2. Germline CDR1 and CDR2: SGHRS and YFSETQ. The CDR3 is 17 amino acids. V lost 5 bases, J lost 5 bases, and 14 bases stayed unmatched. In DNA, the CDR3 is TGCGCCAGCAGTTTCGTCGCAGCGGGAGGGCCTGAAGATACGCAGTATTTT. This sequence encodes CASSFVAAGGPEDTQYF.

The rearrangement uses TRBV5-4 and TRBJ2-5, with D tentatively TRBD2 (7 bases). CDR3 length equals 14 residues. Per the germline V gene, CDR1 is SGHNT and CDR2 is YYREEE (reference sequence). The V and J ends lost 4 bases and 6 bases respectively, with 16 bases between them. The CDR3 protein is CASSLRGALKTQYF. The CDR3 DNA reads as TGTGCCAGCAGCCTCCGGGGGGCGTTGAAGACCCAGTACTTC.

In its sample, this clone was seen once. The genes are TRBV11-3 and TRBJ2-1; 13 bases fit TRBD2. Germline CDR1 is SGHNT and CDR2 is YENEEA. The CDR3 is made up of 16 amino acids. V shed 5 bases, J shed 6 bases, and the junction held 7 bases outside the gene matches. The CDR3 DNA is TGTGCCAGCAGCCCAATCGGACTAGCGGGAGCCAATGAGCAGTTCTTC. Translating it yields CASSPIGLAGANEQFF.

This chain links TRBV19 with TRBJ2-3; 10 positions agree with TRBD1. Germline V gene lookup returns CDR1 LNHDA and CDR2 SQIVND (reference sequence). V dropped 6 bases and J dropped 2; count of bases not matched to a gene: 2. The CDR3 extends over 14 amino acids. CDR3 in amino acids: CASRDRGTTDTQYF. DNA for the CDR3: TGTGCCAGTAGGGACAGGGGGACCACAGATACGCAGTATTTT.

The chain combines TRBV2 with TRBJ2-3; D is unresolved. V was shortened by 6 bases and J by 0 bases, with 10 bases between the two germline ends. This CDR3 has 14 residues. Per germline, CDR1 SNHLY and CDR2 FYNNEI. CDR3 nucleotide sequence: TGTGCCAGCAGGTTAGCAGCTAGCACAGATACGCAGTATTTT. Its protein is CASRLAASTDTQYF.